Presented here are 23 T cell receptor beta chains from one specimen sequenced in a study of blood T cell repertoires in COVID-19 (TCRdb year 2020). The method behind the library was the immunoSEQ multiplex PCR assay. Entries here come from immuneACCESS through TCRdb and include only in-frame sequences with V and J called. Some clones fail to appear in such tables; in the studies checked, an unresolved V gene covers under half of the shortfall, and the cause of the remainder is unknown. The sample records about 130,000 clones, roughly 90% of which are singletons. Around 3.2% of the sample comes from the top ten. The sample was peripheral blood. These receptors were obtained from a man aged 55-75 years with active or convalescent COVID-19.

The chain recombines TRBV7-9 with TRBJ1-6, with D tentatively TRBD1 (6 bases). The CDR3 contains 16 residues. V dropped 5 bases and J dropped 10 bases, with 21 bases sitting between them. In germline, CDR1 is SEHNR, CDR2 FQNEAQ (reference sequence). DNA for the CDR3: TGTGCCAGCAGCACCTCACTTACAGGGTTAGGATCACCCCTCCACTTT. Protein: CASSTSLTGLGSPLHF.

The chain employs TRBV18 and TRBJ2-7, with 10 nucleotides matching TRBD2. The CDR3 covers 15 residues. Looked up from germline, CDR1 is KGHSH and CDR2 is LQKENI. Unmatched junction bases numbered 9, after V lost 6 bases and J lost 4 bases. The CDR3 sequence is CASSTQAGGPYEQYF. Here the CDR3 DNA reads TGTGCCAGCTCCACCCAAGCGGGGGGGCCTTACGAGCAGTACTTC.

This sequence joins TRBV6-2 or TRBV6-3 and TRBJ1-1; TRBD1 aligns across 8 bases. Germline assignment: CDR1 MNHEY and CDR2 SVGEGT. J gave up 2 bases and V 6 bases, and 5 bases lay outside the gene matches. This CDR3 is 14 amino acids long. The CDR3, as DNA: TGTGCCAGCAGCCGGACAGGGAGCAACACTGAAGCTTTCTTT. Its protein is CASSRTGSNTEAFF.

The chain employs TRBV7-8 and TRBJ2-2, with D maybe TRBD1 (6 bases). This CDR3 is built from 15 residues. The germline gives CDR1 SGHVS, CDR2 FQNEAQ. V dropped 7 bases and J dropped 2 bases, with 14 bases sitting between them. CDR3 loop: CASIRNRVNTGELFF. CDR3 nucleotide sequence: TGTGCCAGCATCCGTAACAGGGTAAACACCGGGGAGCTGTTTTTT.

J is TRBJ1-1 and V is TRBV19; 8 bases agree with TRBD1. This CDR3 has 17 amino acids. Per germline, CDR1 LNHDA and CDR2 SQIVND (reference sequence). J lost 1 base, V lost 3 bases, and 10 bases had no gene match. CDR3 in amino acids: CASSIGGQGGSNTEAFF. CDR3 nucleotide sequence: TGTGCCAGTAGTATTGGTGGACAGGGAGGTTCGAACACTGAAGCTTTCTTT.

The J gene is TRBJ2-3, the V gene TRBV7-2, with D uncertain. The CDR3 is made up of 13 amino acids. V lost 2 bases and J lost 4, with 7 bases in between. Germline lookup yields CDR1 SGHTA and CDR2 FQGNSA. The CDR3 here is CASSLPWPDTQYF. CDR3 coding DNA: TGTGCCAGCAGCTTACCCTGGCCAGATACGCAGTATTTT.

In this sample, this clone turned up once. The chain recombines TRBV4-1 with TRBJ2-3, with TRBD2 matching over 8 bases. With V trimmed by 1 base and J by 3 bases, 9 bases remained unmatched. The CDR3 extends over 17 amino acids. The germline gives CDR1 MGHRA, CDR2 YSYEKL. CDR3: CASSQVPAGVGTDTQYF. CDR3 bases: TGCGCCAGCAGCCAAGTTCCAGCGGGAGTTGGGACAGATACGCAGTATTTT.

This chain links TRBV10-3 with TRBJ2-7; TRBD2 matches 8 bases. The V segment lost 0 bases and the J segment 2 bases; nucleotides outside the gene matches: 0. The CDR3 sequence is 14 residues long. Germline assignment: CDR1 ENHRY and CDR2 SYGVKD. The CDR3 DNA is TGTGCCATCAGTGAGTCTAGCGGGGCCTACGAGCAGTACTTC. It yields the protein CAISESSGAYEQYF.

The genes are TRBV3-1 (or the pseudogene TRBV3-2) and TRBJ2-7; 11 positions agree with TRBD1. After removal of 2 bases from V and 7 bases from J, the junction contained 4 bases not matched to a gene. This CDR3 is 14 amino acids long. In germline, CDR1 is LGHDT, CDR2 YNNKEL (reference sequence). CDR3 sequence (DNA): TGTGCCAGCAGCCAATGGGACAGGGGGAGTGAGCAGTACTTC. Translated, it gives CASSQWDRGSEQYF.

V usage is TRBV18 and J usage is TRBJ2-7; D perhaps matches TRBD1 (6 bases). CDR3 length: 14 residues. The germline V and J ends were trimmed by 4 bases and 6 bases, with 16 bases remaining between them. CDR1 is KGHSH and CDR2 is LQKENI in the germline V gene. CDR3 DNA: TGTGCCAGCTCACTTACTCCAGGGGCGGGCGAGCAGTACTTC. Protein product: CASSLTPGAGEQYF.

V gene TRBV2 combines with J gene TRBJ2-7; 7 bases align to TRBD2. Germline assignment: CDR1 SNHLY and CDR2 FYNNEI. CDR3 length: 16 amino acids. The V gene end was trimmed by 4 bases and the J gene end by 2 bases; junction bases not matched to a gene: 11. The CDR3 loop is CASSVDVTGGPYEQYF. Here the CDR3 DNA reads TGTGCCAGCAGTGTGGATGTAACGGGAGGACCCTACGAGCAGTACTTC.

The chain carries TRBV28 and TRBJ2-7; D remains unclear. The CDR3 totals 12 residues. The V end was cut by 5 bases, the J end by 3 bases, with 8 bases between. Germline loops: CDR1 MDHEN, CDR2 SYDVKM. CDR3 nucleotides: TGTGCCAGCAGTAATACGGGCTACGAGCAGTACTTC. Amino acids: CASSNTGYEQYF. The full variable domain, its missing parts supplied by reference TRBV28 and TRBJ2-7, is DVKVTQSSRYLVKRTGEKVFLECVQDMDHENMFWYRQDPGLGLRLIYFSYDVKMKEKGDIPEGYSVSREKKERFSLILESASTNQTSMYLCASSNTGYEQYFGPGTRLTVT.

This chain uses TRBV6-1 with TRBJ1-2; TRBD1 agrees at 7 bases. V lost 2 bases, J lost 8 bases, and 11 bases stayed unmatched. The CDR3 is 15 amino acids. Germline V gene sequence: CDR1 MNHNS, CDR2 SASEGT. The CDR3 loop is CASSENLRGASGYTF. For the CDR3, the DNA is TGTGCCAGCAGTGAAAACCTCAGGGGGGCGTCGGGCTACACCTTC.

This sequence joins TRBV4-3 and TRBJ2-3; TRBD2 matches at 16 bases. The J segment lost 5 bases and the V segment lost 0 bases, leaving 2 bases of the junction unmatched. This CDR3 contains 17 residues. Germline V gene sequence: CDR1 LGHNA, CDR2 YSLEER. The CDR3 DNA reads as TGCGCCAGCAGCCAAGATGGGACTAGCGGGGGGGGAGATACGCAGTATTTT. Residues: CASSQDGTSGGGDTQYF.

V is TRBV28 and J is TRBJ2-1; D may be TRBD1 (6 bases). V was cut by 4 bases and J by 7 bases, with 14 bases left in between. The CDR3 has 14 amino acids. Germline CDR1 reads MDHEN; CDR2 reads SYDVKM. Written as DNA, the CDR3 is TGTGCCAGCAGTTCCTTCAGGGGAAGGAATGAGCAGTTCTTC. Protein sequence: CASSSFRGRNEQFF.

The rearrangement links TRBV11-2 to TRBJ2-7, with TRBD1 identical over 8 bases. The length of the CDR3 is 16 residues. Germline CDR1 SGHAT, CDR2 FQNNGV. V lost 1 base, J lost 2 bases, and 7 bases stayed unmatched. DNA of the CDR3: TGTGCCAGCAGCTTAGGGCCGGGACAGGACACCTACGAGCAGTACTTC. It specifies CASSLGPGQDTYEQYF.

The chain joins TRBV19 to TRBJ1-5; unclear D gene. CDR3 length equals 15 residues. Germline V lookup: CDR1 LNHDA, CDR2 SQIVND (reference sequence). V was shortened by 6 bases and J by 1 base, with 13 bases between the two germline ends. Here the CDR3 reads CASSPDSGSNQPQHF. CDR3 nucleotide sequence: TGTGCCAGTAGCCCCGACTCGGGAAGCAATCAGCCCCAGCATTTT.

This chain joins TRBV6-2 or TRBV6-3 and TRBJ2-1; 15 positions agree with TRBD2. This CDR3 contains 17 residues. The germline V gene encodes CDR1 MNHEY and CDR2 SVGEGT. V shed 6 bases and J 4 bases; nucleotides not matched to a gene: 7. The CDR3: CASSRVGLAGGYNEQFF. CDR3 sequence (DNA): TGTGCCAGCAGCCGAGTGGGACTAGCGGGGGGTTACAATGAGCAGTTCTTC.

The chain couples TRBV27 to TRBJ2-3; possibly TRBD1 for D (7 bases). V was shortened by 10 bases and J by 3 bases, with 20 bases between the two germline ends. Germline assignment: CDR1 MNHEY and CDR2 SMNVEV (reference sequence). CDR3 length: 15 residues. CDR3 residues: CATSTGTFTTDTQYF. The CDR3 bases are TGTGCCACCTCGACAGGGACTTTTACTACAGATACGCAGTATTTT.

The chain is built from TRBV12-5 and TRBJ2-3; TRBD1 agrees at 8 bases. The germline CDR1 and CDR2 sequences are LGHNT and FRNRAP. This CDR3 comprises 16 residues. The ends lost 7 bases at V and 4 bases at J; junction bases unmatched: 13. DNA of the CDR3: TGTGCTAGTGCCTCGGGACAGGTTTCTTCCTCAGATACGCAGTATTTT. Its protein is CASASGQVSSSDTQYF.

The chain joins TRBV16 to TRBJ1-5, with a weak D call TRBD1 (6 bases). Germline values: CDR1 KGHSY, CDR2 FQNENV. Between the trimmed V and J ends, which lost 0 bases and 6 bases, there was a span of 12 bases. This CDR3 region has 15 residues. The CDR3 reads CASSQSNREGQPQHF. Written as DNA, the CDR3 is TGTGCCAGCAGCCAATCGAACAGGGAAGGTCAGCCCCAGCATTTT.

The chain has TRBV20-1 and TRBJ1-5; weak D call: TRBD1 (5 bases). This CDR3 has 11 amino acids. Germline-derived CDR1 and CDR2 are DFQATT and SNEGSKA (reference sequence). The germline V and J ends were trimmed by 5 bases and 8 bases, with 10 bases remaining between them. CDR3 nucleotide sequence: TGCAGTGCTCCCCGCAGGGAGCCCCAGCATTTT. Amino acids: CSAPRREPQHF.

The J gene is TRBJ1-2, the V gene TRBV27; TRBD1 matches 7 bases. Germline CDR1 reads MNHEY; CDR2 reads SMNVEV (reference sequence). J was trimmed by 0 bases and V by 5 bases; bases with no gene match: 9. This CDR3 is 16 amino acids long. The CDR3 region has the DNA TGTGCCAGCAGTACAATCAGGGGGAGTGCTAACTATGGCTACACCTTC. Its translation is CASSTIRGSANYGYTF.